This T cell receptor beta chain was sequenced during a study of technical replicates of blood from a handful of donors. Libraries were prepared by immunoSEQ multiplex PCR; TCRdb keeps only in-frame clonotypes and omits some of them. The data hold just over 80,000 clones, with roughly 94% observed a single time. This CDR3 region has 14 residues. CDR1 is MRHNA, CDR2 SNTAGT, per germline. V was trimmed by 3 bases and J by 3 bases, leaving 10 bases between them. This chain uses TRBV6-4 with TRBJ2-3; D remains unclear. Source material: T cells isolated from PBMCs. The clonotype originates from a human donor in good health. The CDR3 nucleotides read TGTGCCAGCAGTGAACGGCTAGAAACAGATACGCAGTATTTT. This sequence encodes CASSERLETDTQYF.